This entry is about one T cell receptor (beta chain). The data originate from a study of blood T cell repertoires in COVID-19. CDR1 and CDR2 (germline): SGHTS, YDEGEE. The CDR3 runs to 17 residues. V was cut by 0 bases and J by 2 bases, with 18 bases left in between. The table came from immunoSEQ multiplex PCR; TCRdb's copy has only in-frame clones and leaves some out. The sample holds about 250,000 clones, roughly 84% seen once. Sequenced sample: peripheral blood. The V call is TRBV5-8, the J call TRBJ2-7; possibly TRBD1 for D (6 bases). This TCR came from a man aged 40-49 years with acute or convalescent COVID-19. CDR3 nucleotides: TGTGCCAGCAGCTTGGGTATTCAGGGGCGATTTGCCTACGAGCAGTACTTC. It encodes CASSLGIQGRFAYEQYF.